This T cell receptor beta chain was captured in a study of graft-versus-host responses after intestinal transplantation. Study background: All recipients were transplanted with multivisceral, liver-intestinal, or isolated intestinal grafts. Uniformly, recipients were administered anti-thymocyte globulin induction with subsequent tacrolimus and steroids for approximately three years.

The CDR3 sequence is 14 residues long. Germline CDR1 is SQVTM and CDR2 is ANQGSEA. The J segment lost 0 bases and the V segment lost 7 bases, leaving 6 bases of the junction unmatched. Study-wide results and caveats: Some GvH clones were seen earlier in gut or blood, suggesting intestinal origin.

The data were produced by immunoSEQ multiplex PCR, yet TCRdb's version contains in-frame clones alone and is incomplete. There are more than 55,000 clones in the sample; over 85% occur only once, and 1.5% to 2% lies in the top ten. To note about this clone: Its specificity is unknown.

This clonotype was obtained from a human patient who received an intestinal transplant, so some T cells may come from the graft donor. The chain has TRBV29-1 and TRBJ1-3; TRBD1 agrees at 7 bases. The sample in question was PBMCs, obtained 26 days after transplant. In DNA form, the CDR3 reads TGCAGCGCCCAACAGGGGAACTCTGGAAACACCATATATTTT. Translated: CSAQQGNSGNTIYF.